The clone carrying this T cell receptor (beta chain) was detected once. Its antigen is unknown. PCR was run on genomic DNA. The TCR beta CDR3 region was amplified using 30 forward and 13 reverse primers. From the multiplex PCR reads, TCRdb called clonotypes with MiXCR, one entry per CDR3 protein. The repertoire holds more than 250,000 distinct CDR3 sequences, with roughly 50% as singletons. There are 17 residues in the CDR3. V dropped 1 base and J dropped 7 bases, with 23 bases sitting between them. Germline CDR1 MNHEY, CDR2 SMNVEV (reference sequence). Each participant gave approximately 9.6 milliliters of peripheral blood. The entry originates in a study of type 1 and type 2 diabetes patients. Turning to the study itself: Donors were type 1 diabetes, type 2 diabetes, or nondiabetic controls.

Study results and caveats: With limited T2D and control samples, some T1D-only expanded clones may not be T1D-specific.

The specimen was peripheral blood mononuclear cells (PBMCs). The genes are TRBV27 and TRBJ2-7, with a weak D call TRBD1 (6 bases). The receptor was isolated from a man between 18 and 35 years old with type 2 diabetes. CDR3 sequence reads: CASSLYDPGVLAREQYF. CDR3 coding DNA: TGTGCCAGCAGTTTATATGACCCAGGGGTATTGGCGAGAGAGCAGTACTTC.